A single TCR beta chain is shown here with its context. The CDR3 is 12 amino acids. Trimming took off 0 bases at V and 9 bases at J, with 7 bases between the two ends. Germline CDR1 and CDR2: MDHEN and SYDVKM. Amplification used 52 TRBV primers and 13 TRBJ primers. Measured with immunoSEQ multiplex PCR; TCRdb has only the in-frame clones, and not every one. The table has tens of thousands of clones, more than 85% seen once. This sample is drawn from a study of regulatory T cells. The receptor was isolated from a child aged 2-15 years with CD3G deficiency. Sequencing input: CD8+ T cells sorted from blood. The J gene is TRBJ2-3, the V gene TRBV28; D is possibly TRBD2 (6 bases). The CDR3 coding sequence is TGTGCCAGCAGTTTATGGGCGGGGACGCAGTATTTT. It encodes CASSLWAGTQYF. Combining the CDR3 with reference TRBV28 and TRBJ2-3 gives the whole variable domain DVKVTQSSRYLVKRTGEKVFLECVQDMDHENMFWYRQDPGLGLRLIYFSYDVKMKEKGDIPEGYSVSREKKERFSLILESASTNQTSMYLCASSLWAGTQYFGPGTRLTVL.